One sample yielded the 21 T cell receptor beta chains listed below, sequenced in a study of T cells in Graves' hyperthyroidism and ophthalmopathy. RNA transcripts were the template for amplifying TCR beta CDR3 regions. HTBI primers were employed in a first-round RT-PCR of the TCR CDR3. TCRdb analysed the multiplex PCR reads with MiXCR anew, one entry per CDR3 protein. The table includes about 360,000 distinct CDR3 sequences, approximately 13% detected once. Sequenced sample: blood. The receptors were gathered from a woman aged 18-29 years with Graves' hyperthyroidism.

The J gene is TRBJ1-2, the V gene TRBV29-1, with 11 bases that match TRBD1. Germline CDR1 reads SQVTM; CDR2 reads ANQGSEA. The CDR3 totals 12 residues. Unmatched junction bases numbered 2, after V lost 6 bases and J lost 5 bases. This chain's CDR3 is CSVGQGAYGYTF. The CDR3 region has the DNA TGCAGCGTCGGACAGGGGGCTTATGGCTACACCTTC. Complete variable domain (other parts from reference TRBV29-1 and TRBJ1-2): SAVISQKPSRDICQRGTSLTIQCQVDSQVTMMFWYRQQPGQSLTLIATANQGSEATYESGFVIDKFPISRPNLTFSTLTVSNMSPEDSSIYLCSVGQGAYGYTFGSGTRLTVV.

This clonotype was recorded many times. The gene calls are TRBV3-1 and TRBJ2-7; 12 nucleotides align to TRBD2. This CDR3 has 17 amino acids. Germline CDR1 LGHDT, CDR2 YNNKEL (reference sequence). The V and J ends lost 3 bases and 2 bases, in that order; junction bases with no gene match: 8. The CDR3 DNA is TGTGCCAGCAGCCAGTCCGGGACTAGCGGGTTACCCTACGAGCAGTACTTC. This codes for CASSQSGTSGLPYEQYF.

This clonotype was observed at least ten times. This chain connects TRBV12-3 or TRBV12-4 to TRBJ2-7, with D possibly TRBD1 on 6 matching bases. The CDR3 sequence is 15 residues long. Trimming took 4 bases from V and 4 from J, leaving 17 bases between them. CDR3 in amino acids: CASSSGRVRGYEQYF. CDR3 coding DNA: TGTGCCAGCAGTTCGGGGCGCGTAAGGGGGTACGAGCAGTACTTC.

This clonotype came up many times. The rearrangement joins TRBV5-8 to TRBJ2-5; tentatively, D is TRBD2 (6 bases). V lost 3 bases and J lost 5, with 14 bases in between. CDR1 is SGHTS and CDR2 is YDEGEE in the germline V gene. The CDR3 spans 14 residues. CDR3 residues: CASSSGLIGETQYF. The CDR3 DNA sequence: TGTGCCAGCAGCTCGGGACTCATTGGGGAGACCCAGTACTTC. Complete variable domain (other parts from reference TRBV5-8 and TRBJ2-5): EAGVTQSPTHLIKTRGQQATLRCSPISGHTSVYWYQQALGLGLQFLLWYDEGEERNRGNFPPRFSGRQFPNYSSELNVNALELEDSALYLCASSSGLIGETQYFGPGTRLLVL.

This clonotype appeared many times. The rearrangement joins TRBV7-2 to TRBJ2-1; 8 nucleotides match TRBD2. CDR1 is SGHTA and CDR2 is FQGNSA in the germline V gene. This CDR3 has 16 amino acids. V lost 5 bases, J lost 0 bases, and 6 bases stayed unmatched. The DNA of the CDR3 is TGTGCCAGCAGCCCTACTAGCGGAGGCTCCTACAATGAGCAGTTCTTC. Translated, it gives CASSPTSGGSYNEQFF.

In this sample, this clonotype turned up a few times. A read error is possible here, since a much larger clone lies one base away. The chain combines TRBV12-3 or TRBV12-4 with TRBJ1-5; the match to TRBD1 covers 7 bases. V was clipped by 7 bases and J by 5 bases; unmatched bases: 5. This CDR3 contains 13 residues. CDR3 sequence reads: CASNTGDHQPQHF. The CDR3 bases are TGTGCCAGCAACACAGGGGATCATCAGCCCCAGCATTTT.

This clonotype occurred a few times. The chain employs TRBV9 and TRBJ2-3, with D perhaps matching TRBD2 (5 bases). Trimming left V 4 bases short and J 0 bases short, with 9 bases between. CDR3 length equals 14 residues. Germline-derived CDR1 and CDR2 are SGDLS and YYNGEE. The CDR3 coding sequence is TGTGCCAGCAGCCCATTAGCGAGCACAGATACGCAGTATTTT. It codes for CASSPLASTDTQYF.

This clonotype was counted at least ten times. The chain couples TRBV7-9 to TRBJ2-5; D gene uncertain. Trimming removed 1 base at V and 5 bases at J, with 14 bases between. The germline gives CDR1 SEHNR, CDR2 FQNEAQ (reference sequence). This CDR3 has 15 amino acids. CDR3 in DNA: TGTGCCAGCAGCTTAGGGACCCGCCCCGTGGAGACCCAGTACTTC. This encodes CASSLGTRPVETQYF.

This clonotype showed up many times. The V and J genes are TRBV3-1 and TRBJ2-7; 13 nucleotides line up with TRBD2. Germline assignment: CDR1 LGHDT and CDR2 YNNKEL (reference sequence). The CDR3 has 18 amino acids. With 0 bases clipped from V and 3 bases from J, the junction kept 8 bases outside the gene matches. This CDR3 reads CASSQDIGLAGVGYEQYF. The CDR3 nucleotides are TGTGCCAGCAGCCAAGATATAGGACTAGCGGGAGTCGGCTACGAGCAGTACTTC.

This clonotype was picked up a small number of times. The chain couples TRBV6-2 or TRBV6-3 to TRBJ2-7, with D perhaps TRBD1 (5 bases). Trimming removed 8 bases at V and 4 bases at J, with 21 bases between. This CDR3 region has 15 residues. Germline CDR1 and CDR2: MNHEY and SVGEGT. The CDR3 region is CASGRTRQKTYEQYF. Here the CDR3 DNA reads TGTGCCAGCGGGCGGACAAGACAGAAAACGTACGAGCAGTACTTC.

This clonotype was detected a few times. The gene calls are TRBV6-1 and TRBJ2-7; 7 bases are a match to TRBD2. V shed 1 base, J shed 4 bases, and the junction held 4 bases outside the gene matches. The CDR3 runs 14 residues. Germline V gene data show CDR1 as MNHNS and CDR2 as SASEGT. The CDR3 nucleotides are TGTGCCAGCAGTGAAGGGACTAGTAAGTACGAGCAGTACTTC. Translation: CASSEGTSKYEQYF.

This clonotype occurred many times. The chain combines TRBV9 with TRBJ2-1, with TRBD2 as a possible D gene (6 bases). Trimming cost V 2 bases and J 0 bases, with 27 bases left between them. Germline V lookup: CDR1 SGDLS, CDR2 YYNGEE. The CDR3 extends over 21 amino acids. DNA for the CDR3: TGTGCCAGCAGCGTGGGAGGTTCGGGACCGAGGAGAGAGAGCTCCTACAATGAGCAGTTCTTC. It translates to CASSVGGSGPRRESSYNEQFF.

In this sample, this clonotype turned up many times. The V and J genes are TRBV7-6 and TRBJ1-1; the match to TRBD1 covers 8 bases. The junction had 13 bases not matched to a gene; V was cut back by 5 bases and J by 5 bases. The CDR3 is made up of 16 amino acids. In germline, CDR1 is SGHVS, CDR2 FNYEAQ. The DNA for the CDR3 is TGTGCCAGCAGCCCCGGACAGGGAGGGACGTTTACTGAAGCTTTCTTT. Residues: CASSPGQGGTFTEAFF.

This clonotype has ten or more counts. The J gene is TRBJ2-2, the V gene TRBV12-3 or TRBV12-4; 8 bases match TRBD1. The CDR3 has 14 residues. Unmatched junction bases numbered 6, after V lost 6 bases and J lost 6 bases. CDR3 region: CASRLTGEAGELFF. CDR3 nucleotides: TGTGCCAGCAGATTGACAGGGGAAGCCGGGGAGCTGTTTTTT.

The CDR3 here is CASSVEGNSNYGYTF. CDR3 nucleotides: TGTGCCAGCAGCGTAGAGGGGAACTCTAACTATGGCTACACCTTC. V usage is TRBV9 and J usage is TRBJ1-2, with a tentative D call TRBD1 (5 bases). This CDR3 is 15 amino acids long. V was clipped by 0 bases and J by 0 bases, with 9 bases between them. In germline, CDR1 is SGDLS, CDR2 YYNGEE.

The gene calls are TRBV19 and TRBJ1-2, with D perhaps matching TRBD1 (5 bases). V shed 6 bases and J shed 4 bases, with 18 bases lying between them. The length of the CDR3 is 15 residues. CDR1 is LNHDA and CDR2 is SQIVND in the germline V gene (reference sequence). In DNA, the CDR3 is TGTGCCAGTAGCCGAGAACAGGAGCCCGTCTATGGCTACACCTTC. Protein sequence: CASSREQEPVYGYTF.

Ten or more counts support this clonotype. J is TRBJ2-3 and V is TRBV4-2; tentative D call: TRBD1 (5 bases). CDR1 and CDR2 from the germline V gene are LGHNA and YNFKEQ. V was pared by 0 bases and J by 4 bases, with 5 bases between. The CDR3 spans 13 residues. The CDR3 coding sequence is TGTGCCAGCAGCCAAGAAGGGGCAGATACGCAGTATTTT. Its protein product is CASSQEGADTQYF.

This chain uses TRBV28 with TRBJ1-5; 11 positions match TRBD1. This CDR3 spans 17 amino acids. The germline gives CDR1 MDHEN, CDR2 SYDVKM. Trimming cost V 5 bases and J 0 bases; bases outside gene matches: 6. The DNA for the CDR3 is TGTGCCAGCAGTCGGACAGGGGGCGAATATAGCAATCAGCCCCAGCATTTT. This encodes CASSRTGGEYSNQPQHF.

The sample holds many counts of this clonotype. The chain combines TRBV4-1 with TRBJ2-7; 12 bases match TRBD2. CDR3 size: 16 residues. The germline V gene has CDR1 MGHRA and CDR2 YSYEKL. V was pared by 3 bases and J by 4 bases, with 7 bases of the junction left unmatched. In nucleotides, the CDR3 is TGCGCCAGCAGCCAGTCCTCGACTAGCGGGAGTTACGAGCAGTACTTC. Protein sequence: CASSQSSTSGSYEQYF.

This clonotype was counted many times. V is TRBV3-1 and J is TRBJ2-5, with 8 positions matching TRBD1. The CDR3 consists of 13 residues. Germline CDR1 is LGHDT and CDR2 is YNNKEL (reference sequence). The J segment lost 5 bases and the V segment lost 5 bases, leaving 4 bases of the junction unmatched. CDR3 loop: CASSLTGGETQYF. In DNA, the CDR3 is TGTGCCAGCAGCTTAACAGGGGGTGAGACCCAGTACTTC.

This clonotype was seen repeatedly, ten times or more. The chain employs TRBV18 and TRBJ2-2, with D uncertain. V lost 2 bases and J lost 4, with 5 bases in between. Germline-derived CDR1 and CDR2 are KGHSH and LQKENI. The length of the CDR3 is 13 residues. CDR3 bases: TGTGCCAGCTCACCAGGAACCACCGGGGAGCTGTTTTTT. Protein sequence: CASSPGTTGELFF.